A single sample is the source of the 21 T cell receptor beta chains below, sequenced in a study of response to subunit inactivated influenza vaccine. TCRdb passed the RT-PCR reads through MiXCR, listing each CDR3 protein once. The table lists hundreds of thousands of distinct CDR3 sequences, over 11% of them singletons. The sample consisted of PBMCs from blood, taken 14 to 15 days before vaccination. The receptors were gathered from a man aged 50 or older who received an inactivated influenza vaccine.

This chain connects TRBV12-3 or TRBV12-4 to TRBJ1-1, with TRBD1 identical over 10 bases. The CDR3 runs to 15 residues. J gave up 4 bases and V 6 bases, and 8 bases lay outside the gene matches. CDR3 DNA sequence: TGTGCCAGCAGGTGGACAGGGGGTTACGCCACTGAAGCTTTCTTT. Translated, it gives CASRWTGGYATEAFF.

The chain combines TRBV5-1 with TRBJ2-7; D is undetermined. Trimming removed 1 base at V and 2 bases at J, with 10 bases between. The CDR3 totals 14 residues. Germline assignment: CDR1 SGHRS and CDR2 YFSETQ. The CDR3 region is CASSLNHKTYEQYF. The CDR3 DNA follows: TGCGCCAGCAGCTTGAACCACAAAACCTACGAGCAGTACTTC.

The V call is TRBV24-1, the J call TRBJ2-3, with D possibly called TRBD1 or TRBD2 (5 bases each). V was pared by 2 bases and J by 6 bases, with 11 bases between. The CDR3 contains 14 residues. Germline lookup yields CDR1 KGHDR and CDR2 SFDVKD. The CDR3, as DNA: TGTGCCACCAGTGATTCCCACGGGGCGGATACGCAGTATTTT. Translating gives CATSDSHGADTQYF.

Remarks on this clonotype: A much larger clone differs from this one at a single base, so this may be a read error. This chain links TRBV28 with TRBJ1-5; D may be TRBD1 (5 bases). The V end lost 6 bases, the J end lost 7 bases, and 16 bases lay between the germline ends. This CDR3 is 14 amino acids long. CDR1 and CDR2 (germline): MDHEN, SYDVKM. The CDR3 bases are TGTGCCAGCAGCAGACCAGGGAGCGAACAGCCCCAGCATTTT. Its protein is CASSRPGSEQPQHF.

This chain connects TRBV18 to TRBJ2-3, with D maybe TRBD1 (6 bases). V dropped 10 bases and J dropped 0 bases, with 14 bases sitting between them. The CDR3 spans 14 residues. Per germline, CDR1 KGHSH and CDR2 LQKENI. The CDR3 nucleotides read TGTGCCACATTCGGACAGTCTAGCACAGATACGCAGTATTTT. Translated: CATFGQSSTDTQYF.

The rearrangement uses TRBV28 and TRBJ2-7; D is unresolved. This CDR3 has 13 residues. V dropped 2 bases and J dropped 11 bases, with 16 bases sitting between them. Germline V gene data show CDR1 as MDHEN and CDR2 as SYDVKM. The CDR3 region is CASSLTRHFVKYF. The DNA for the CDR3 is TGTGCCAGCAGTTTAACCCGACACTTCGTCAAGTACTTC.

This clonotype came up a few times. V is TRBV18 and J is TRBJ2-1; tentatively, D is TRBD2 (5 bases). The CDR3 has 14 amino acids. V lost 2 bases to trimming and J lost 7 bases, with 12 bases between them. Germline CDR1 KGHSH, CDR2 LQKENI. The CDR3 sequence: CASSPSLSGNEQFF. CDR3 DNA: TGTGCCAGCTCACCAAGTCTAAGCGGTAATGAGCAGTTCTTC.

This clonotype was counted between two and nine times. The chain uses TRBV27 and TRBJ2-2, with TRBD2 identical over 12 bases. CDR3 length: 16 amino acids. CDR1 is MNHEY, CDR2 SMNVEV, per germline (reference sequence). V was pared by 6 bases and J by 5 bases, with 7 bases of the junction left unmatched. The CDR3 is CASRSLAGGKTGELFF. CDR3 sequence (DNA): TGTGCCAGCAGATCTCTAGCGGGAGGGAAAACCGGGGAGCTGTTTTTT.

This clonotype has only a few counts. The chain is built from TRBV6-1 and TRBJ2-7; possible D gene TRBD2, 5 bases. Germline CDR1 and CDR2: MNHNS and SASEGT. The CDR3 loop spans 13 amino acids. V shed 5 bases and J shed 4 bases, with 12 bases lying between them. CDR3 in amino acids: CASSPDWRYEQYF. The CDR3, as DNA: TGTGCCAGCAGTCCGGACTGGAGGTACGAGCAGTACTTC.

The chain combines TRBV25-1 with TRBJ2-7; a possible D gene is TRBD1 (5 bases). The CDR3 loop spans 12 amino acids. V lost 5 bases to trimming and J lost 6 bases, with 11 bases between them. Germline CDR1 is MGHDK and CDR2 is SYGVNS. CDR3 DNA: TGTGCCAGCAGTCCAGGGTACGGCGAGCAGTACTTC. Amino acids: CASSPGYGEQYF.

This clonotype was counted only a few times. CDR3 DNA sequence: TGTGCCAGCAGCCCTACTAGTCTCCAAGAGACCCAGTACTTC. Protein sequence: CASSPTSLQETQYF. The rearrangement uses TRBV3-1 and TRBJ2-5; a weak D match, TRBD2 (5 bases). V lost 4 bases and J 1 base, leaving 10 bases between the germline ends. The germline V gene has CDR1 LGHDT and CDR2 YNNKEL (reference sequence). CDR3 length equals 14 residues.

V gene TRBV30 combines with J gene TRBJ1-4; maybe TRBD1 (5 bases). The V and J ends lost 0 bases and 5 bases respectively, with 13 bases between them. CDR1 is GTSNPN and CDR2 is SVGIG in the germline V gene (reference sequence). The CDR3 loop spans 15 amino acids. The CDR3 nucleotides are TGTGCCTGGAGTGTTGGAAGGGGCCTAAATGAAAAACTGTTTTTT. It specifies CAWSVGRGLNEKLFF.

The sample holds a few counts of this clonotype. This CDR3 is CASSSWTGGGHEQYF. Written as DNA, the CDR3 is TGTGCCAGCAGCTCGTGGACAGGTGGGGGCCACGAGCAGTACTTC. This chain uses TRBV7-2 with TRBJ2-7; 7 bases match TRBD1. The CDR3 contains 15 residues. Germline V lookup: CDR1 SGHTA, CDR2 FQGNSA. V dropped 4 bases and J dropped 5; count of bases not matched to a gene: 11.

The rearrangement uses TRBV25-1 and TRBJ2-1, with unresolved D. Trimming stripped 3 bases from V and 8 bases from J, with 11 bases between. The CDR3 runs to 13 residues. Germline V gene lookup returns CDR1 MGHDK and CDR2 SYGVNS. The CDR3 spells CASSEWTADEQFF. CDR3 nucleotide sequence: TGTGCCAGCAGTGAGTGGACCGCGGATGAGCAGTTCTTC.

This chain connects TRBV15 to TRBJ1-1, with D hard to call. CDR1 is LNHNV, CDR2 YYDKDF, per germline (reference sequence). The CDR3 length is 16 residues. The V end lost 0 bases, the J end lost 0 bases, and 11 bases lay between the germline ends. The CDR3 DNA follows: TGTGCCACCAGCAGAGATCTTCAGCGATTGAACACTGAAGCTTTCTTT. This gives the protein CATSRDLQRLNTEAFF. Based on the CDR3 plus reference TRBV15 and TRBJ1-1, the full variable domain is DAMVIQNPRYQVTQFGKPVTLSCSQTLNHNVMYWYQQKSSQAPKLLFHYYDKDFNNEADTPDNFQSRRPNTSFCFLDIRSPGLGDTAMYLCATSRDLQRLNTEAFFGQGTRLTVV.

The V gene is TRBV5-1, the J gene TRBJ2-2, with D perhaps matching TRBD2 (6 bases). The CDR3 contains 14 residues. Germline CDR1 and CDR2: SGHRS and YFSETQ. Trimming removed 4 bases from V and 6 bases from J, with 13 bases in between. The CDR3 nucleotides read TGCGCCAGCAGCCTGAGGACTATCGCCGGGGAGCTGTTTTTT. Amino acids: CASSLRTIAGELFF.

This clonotype was counted ten times or more. The chain recombines TRBV19 with TRBJ1-1; D unclear. Germline CDR1 reads LNHDA; CDR2 reads SQIVND (reference sequence). Trimming took 2 bases from V and 4 from J, leaving 8 bases between them. The CDR3 has 13 amino acids. Written as DNA, the CDR3 is TGTGCCAGTAGTATAAATCAGCTCACTGAAGCTTTCTTT. Amino acids: CASSINQLTEAFF.

The chain has TRBV27 and TRBJ2-7, with TRBD1 identical over 7 bases. Germline V gene sequence: CDR1 MNHEY, CDR2 SMNVEV (reference sequence). Trimming removed 6 bases from V and 2 bases from J; junction bases left unmatched: 7. The CDR3 contains 14 residues. The CDR3 nucleotides read TGTGCCAGCAGACGGGGAACAGGGGCCTACGAGCAGTACTTC. Protein sequence: CASRRGTGAYEQYF.

The chain uses TRBV11-2 and TRBJ2-3; D gene unclear. Germline V gene sequence: CDR1 SGHAT, CDR2 FQNNGV. The CDR3 is 13 residues long. The V gene lost 4 bases and the J gene lost 6 bases, with 11 bases spanning the gap. This CDR3 is CASSWGSSDTQYF. The CDR3 DNA is TGTGCCAGCAGCTGGGGTAGCTCGGATACGCAGTATTTT.

Only a few counts were recorded for this clonotype. Here the CDR3 reads CATSRGGAGQGGNEQFF. CDR3 coding DNA: TGTGCCACCAGCAGAGGAGGTGCGGGACAGGGAGGGAATGAGCAGTTCTTC. V gene TRBV15 combines with J gene TRBJ2-1; 9 nucleotides align to TRBD1. Trimming at V came to 1 base and at J to 7 bases, leaving 11 bases not matched to a gene. This CDR3 has 17 amino acids. CDR1 is LNHNV, CDR2 YYDKDF, per germline (reference sequence).

At least ten counts were recorded for this clonotype. V is TRBV6-5 and J is TRBJ2-5; 9 bases map to TRBD1. V lost 3 bases and J lost 6; bases outside the gene matches: 11. The length of the CDR3 is 16 residues. CDR1 is MNHEY and CDR2 is SVGAGI in the germline V gene. In nucleotides, the CDR3 is TGTGCCAGCAGTTATCGCCCGGGACAGGGAGGCCAGACCCAGTACTTC. Its translation is CASSYRPGQGGQTQYF.